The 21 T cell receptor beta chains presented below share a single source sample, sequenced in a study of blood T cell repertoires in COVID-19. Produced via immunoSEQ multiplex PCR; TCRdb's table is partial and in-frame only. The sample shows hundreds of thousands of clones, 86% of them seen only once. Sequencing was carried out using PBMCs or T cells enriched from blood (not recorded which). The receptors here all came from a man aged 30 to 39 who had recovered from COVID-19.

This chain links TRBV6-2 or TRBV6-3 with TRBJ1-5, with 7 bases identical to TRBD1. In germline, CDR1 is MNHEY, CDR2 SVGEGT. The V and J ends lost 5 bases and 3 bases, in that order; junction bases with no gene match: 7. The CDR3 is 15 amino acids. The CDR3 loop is CASSDGQEPNQPQHF. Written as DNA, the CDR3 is TGTGCCAGCAGTGACGGACAGGAACCCAATCAGCCCCAGCATTTT.

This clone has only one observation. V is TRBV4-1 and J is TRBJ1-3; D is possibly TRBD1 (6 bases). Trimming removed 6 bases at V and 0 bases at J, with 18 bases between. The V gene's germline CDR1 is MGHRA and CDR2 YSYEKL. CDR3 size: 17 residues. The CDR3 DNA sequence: TGCGCCAGCAGTCTAGCCATAGGGGGTATCTCTGGAAACACCATATATTTT. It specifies CASSLAIGGISGNTIYF.

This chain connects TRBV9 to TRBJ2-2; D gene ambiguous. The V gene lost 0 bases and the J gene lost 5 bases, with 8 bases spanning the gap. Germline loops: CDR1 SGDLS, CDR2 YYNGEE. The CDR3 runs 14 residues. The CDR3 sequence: CASSVESQTGELFF. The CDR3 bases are TGTGCCAGCAGCGTAGAGAGTCAAACCGGGGAGCTGTTTTTT.

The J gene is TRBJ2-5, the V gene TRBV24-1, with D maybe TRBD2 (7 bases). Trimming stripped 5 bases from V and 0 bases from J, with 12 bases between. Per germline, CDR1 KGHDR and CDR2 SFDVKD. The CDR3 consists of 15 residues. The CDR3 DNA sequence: TGTGCCACCAGTGTCGGCGGGGGCAACCAAGAGACCCAGTACTTC. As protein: CATSVGGGNQETQYF.

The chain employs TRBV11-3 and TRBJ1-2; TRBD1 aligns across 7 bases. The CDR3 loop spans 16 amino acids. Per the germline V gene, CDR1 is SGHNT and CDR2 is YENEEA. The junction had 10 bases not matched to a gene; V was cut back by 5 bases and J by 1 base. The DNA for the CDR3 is TGTGCCAGCAGCCCCAGGGGGGCTAAGAATAACTATGGCTACACCTTC. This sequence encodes CASSPRGAKNNYGYTF.

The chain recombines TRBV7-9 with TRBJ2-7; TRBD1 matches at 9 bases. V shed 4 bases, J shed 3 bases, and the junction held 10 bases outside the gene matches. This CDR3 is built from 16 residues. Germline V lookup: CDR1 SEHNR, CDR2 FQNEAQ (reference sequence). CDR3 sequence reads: CASSSPRQGVVYEQYF. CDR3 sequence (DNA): TGTGCCAGCAGCTCCCCTAGACAGGGGGTAGTCTACGAGCAGTACTTC.

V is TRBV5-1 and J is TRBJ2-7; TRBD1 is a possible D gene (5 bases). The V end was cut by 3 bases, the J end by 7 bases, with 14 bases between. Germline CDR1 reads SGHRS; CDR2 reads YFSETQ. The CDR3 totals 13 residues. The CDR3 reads CASSSVRREEQYF. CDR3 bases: TGCGCCAGCAGCTCAGTTCGCAGGGAAGAGCAGTACTTC.

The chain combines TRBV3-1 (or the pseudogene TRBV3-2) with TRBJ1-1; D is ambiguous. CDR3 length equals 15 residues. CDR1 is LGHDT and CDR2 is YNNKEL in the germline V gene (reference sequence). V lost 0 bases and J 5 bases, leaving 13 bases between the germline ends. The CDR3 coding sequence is TGTGCCAGCAGCCAAGAACACCCGGAGGTGACTGAAGCTTTCTTT. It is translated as CASSQEHPEVTEAFF.

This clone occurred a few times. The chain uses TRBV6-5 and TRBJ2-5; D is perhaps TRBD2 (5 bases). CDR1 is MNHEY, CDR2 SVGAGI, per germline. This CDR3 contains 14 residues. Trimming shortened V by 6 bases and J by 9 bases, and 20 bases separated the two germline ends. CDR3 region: CASSSDTQRVPQYF. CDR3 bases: TGTGCCAGCAGCTCAGATACTCAGAGGGTGCCCCAGTACTTC.

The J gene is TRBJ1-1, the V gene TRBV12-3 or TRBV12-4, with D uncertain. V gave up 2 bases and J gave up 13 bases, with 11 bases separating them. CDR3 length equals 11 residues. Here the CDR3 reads CASSLMSRSFF. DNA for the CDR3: TGTGCCAGCAGTTTAATGTCCCGGAGTTTCTTT.

The CDR3 nucleotides are TGTGCCAGCAGCCAGGGACAGGGTAGGGTGTGGACCGGGGAGCTGTTTTTT. Encoded protein: CASSQGQGRVWTGELFF. The V and J genes are TRBV3-1 (or the pseudogene TRBV3-2) and TRBJ2-2; 9 positions match TRBD1. This CDR3 has 17 amino acids. V lost 3 bases to trimming and J lost 5 bases; unmatched junction nucleotides: 10. Looked up from germline, CDR1 is LGHDT and CDR2 is YNNKEL (reference sequence).

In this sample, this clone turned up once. In DNA form, the CDR3 reads TGCGCCAGCAGCGGCGGGGGCCACTCCTACAATGAGCAGTTCTTC. Translated, it gives CASSGGGHSYNEQFF. The genes are TRBV5-1 and TRBJ2-1; TRBD2 is a possible D gene (7 bases). V was clipped by 4 bases and J by 0 bases, with 11 bases between them. Per germline, CDR1 SGHRS and CDR2 YFSETQ. The CDR3 sequence is 15 residues long.

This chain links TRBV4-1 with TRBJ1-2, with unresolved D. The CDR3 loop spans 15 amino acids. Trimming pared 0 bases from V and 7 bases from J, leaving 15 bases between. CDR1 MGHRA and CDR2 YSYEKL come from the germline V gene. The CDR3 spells CASSQESGTLGGYTF. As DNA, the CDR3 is TGCGCCAGCAGCCAAGAATCAGGCACGTTGGGTGGCTACACCTTC.

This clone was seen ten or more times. The CDR3 is CASSRDTANTGELFF. The CDR3 DNA sequence: TGCGCCAGCAGCCGGGACACGGCGAACACCGGGGAGCTGTTTTTT. This rearrangement joins TRBV10-1 to TRBJ2-2, with D perhaps matching TRBD1 (6 bases). CDR1 and CDR2 (germline): WNHNN, SYGVQD (reference sequence). The CDR3 has 15 amino acids. V lost 6 bases and J 0 bases, leaving 11 bases between the germline ends.

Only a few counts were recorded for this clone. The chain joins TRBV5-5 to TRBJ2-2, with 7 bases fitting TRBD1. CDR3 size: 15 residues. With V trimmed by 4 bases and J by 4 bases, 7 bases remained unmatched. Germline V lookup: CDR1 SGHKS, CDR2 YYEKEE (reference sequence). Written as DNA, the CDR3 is TGTGCCAGCAGCACCGGGACAGTTTCCACCGGGGAGCTGTTTTTT. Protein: CASSTGTVSTGELFF. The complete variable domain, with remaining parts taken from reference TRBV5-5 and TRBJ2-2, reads DAGVTQSPTHLIKTRGQQVTLRCSPISGHKSVSWYQQVLGQGPQFIFQYYEKEERGRGNFPDRFSARQFPNYSSELNVNALLLGDSALYLCASSTGTVSTGELFFGEGSRLTVL.

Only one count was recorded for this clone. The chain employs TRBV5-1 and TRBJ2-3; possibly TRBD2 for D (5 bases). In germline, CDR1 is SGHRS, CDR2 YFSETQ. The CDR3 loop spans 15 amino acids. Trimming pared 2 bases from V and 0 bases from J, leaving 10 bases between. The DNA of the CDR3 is TGCGCCAGCAGCTTACTAGGGCGGAGCACAGATACGCAGTATTTT. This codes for CASSLLGRSTDTQYF.

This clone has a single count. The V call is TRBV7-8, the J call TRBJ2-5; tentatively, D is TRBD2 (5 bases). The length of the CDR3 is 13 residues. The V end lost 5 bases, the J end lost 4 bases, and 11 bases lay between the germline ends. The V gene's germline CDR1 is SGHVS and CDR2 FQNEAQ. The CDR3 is CASSQLGPETQYF. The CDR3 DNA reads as TGTGCCAGCAGCCAACTAGGCCCAGAGACCCAGTACTTC.

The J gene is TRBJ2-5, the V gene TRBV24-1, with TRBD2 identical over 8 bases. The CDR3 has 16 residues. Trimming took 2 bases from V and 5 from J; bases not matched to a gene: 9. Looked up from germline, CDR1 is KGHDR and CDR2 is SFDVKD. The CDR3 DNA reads TGTGCCACCAGTGATTCCGGGACTAGAGCGGTGGAGACCCAGTACTTC. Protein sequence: CATSDSGTRAVETQYF.

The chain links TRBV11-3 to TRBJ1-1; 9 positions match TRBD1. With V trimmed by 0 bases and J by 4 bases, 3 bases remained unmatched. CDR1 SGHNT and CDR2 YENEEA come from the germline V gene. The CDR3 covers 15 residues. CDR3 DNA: TGTGCCAGCAGCTTAGAAGGACAGGGGAGCACTGAAGCTTTCTTT. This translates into CASSLEGQGSTEAFF. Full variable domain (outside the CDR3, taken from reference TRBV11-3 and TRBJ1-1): EAGVVQSPRYKIIEKKQPVAFWCNPISGHNTLYWYLQNLGQGPELLIRYENEEAVDDSQLPKDRFSAERLKGVDSTLKIQPAELGDSAVYLCASSLEGQGSTEAFFGQGTRLTVV.

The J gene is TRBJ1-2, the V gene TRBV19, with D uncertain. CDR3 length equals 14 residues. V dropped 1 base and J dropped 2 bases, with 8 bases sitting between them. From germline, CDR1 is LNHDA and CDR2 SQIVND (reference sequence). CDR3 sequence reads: CASSIAGFNYGYTF. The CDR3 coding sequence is TGTGCCAGTAGTATAGCGGGGTTCAACTATGGCTACACCTTC.

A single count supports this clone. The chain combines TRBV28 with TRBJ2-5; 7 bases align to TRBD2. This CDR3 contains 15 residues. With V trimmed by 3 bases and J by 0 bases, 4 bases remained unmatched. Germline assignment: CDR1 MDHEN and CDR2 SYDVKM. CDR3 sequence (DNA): TGTGCCAGCAGTTTGTGGACTAGTAACCAAGAGACCCAGTACTTC. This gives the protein CASSLWTSNQETQYF.